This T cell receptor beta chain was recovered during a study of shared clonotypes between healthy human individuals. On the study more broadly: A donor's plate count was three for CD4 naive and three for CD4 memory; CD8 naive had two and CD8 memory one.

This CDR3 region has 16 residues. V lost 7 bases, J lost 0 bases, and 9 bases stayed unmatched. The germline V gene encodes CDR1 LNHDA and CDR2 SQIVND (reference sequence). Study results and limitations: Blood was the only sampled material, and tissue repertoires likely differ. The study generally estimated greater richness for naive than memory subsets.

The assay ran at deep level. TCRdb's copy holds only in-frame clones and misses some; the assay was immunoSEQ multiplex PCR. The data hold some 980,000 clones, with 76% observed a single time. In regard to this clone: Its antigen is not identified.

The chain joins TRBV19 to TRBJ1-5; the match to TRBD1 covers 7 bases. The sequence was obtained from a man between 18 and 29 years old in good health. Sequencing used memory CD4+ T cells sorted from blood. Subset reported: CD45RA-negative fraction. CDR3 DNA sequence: TGTGCCAGTACCACACCGGACAGGCCTAGCAATCAGCCCCAGCATTTT. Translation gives CASTTPDRPSNQPQHF.